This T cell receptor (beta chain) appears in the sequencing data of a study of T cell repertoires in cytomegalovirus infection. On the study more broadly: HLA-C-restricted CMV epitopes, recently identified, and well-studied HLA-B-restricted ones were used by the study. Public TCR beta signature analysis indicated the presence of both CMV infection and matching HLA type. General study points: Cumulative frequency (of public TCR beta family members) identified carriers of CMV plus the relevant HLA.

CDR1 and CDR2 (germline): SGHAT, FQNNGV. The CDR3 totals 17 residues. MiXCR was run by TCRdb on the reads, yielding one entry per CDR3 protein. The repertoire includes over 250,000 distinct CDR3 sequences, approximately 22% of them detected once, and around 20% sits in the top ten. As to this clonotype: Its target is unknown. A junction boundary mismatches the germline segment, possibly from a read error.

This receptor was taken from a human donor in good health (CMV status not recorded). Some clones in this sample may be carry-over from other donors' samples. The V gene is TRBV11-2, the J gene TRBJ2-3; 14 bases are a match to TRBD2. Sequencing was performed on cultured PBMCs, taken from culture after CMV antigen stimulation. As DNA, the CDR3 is TGTGCCAGAAGCTGGACGGGACTAGCGGGAGCTGTGGATACGCAGTATTTT. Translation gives CARSWTGLAGAVDTQYF.